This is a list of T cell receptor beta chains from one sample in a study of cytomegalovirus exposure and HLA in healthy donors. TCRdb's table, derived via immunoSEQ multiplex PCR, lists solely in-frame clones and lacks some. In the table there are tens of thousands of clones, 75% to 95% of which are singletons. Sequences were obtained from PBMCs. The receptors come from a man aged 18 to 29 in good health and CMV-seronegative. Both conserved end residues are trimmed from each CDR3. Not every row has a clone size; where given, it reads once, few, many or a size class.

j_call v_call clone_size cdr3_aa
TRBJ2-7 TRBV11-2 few ASSPPGNLYEQY
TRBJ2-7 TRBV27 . ASSSSSYEQY
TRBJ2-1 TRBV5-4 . ASSPPRGSGYNEQF
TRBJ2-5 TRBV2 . ASTQAVQETQY
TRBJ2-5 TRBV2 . ASRLAGARGETQY
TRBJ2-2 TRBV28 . ASSTGGAVFAGELF
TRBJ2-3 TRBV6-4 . ASSGVAGADTQY
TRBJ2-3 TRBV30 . AWGELAGYTDTQY
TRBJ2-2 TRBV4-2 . ASSPRPGELF
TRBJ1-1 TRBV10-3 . AIIGRTEAF
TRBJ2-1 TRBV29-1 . SVWLLEVSYNEQF
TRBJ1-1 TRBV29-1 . SVEPLLRQGKTEAF
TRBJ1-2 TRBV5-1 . ASSLVPGADYGYT
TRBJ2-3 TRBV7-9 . ASSQSGPTDTQY
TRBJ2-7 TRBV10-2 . ASSEPGVGPYEQY
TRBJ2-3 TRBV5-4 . ASSAPDSPDTQY
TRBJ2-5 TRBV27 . ASSSYRAQETQY
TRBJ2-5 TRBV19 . ASSGAETQY
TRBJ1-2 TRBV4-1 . ASSPGGRSYGYT
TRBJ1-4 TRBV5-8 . ASSLAGQGANEKLF
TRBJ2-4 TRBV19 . ASSIDARTGGAKNIQY
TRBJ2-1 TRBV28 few ASSSSSGLQF
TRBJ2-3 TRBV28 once ASSRPGTSGGDTQY
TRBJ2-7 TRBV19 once ASSPTSKRQGMVTYEQY
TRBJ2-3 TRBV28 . ASNLSGPFTDTQY
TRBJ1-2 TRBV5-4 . ASSLATGDLYGYT
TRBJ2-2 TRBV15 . ATSRALAGAGELF
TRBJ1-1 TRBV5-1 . ASSPSDRTEAF
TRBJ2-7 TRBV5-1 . ASSFWGGSSYEQY
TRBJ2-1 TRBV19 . ASSSTSGRGDEQF
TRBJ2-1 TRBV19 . ASSDPGVGNEQF
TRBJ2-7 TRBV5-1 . ASSPGGGYEQY
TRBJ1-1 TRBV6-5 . ASSIRTPFTEAF
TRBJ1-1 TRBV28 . ASRRTGRKNTEAF
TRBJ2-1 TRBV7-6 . ASSRLPGGAENEQF
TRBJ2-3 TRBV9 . ASSGSGRAGDTQY
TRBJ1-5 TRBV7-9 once ASSVGASNQPQH
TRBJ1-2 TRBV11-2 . ASSSLRDRGDYGYT
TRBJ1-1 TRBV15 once ATSRQSDRATEAF
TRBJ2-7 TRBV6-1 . ASGPEPGQSYEQY
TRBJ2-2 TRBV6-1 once ATPLNGYRPGELF
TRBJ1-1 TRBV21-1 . ASSPTTGGSSRGPWTGRAAF
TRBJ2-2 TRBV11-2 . ASSLGGNRATGELF
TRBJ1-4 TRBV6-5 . ASSWQSSATLF
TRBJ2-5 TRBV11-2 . ASSLGQGAWETQY
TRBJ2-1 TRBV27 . ASSVSTSAGEQF
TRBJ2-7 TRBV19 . ASSIKGTYEQY
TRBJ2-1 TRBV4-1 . ASSQVYLREHNEQF
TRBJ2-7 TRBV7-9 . ASSLGGDRGEQY
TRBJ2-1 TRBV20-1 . SARGTNEQF
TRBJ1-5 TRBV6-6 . ASSTGGQPQH
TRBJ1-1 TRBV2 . ASSFDRKNTEAF
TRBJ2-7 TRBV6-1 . ASSPASKYEQY
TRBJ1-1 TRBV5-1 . ASSLAATGNTEAF
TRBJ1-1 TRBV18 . ASSPNRQTNTEAF
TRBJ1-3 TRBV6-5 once ASRIRQGAGNTIY
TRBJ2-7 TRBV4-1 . ASSHPGLAGSYEQY
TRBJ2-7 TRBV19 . ASSSGYEQY
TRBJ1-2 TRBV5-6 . ASSPGTSYGYT